This T cell receptor beta chain was observed in a study of CD8 T cells in Susac syndrome. CDR1 and CDR2 (germline): SGDLS, YYNGEE. The CDR3 is 15 amino acids. Random hexamers primed reverse transcription of 0.5 to 1 ug RNA. MiXCR was run by TCRdb on the immunoSEQ multiplex PCR reads, yielding one entry per CDR3 protein. The table has about 210,000 distinct CDR3 sequences, about 94% seen once. TEMRA cells were FACS-enriched, with CD8+ and CD4+ T cells isolated negatively. The sample holds one count of this clonotype. One junction end disagrees with the germline gene, perhaps due to a read error. The source material was CD4+ T cells from PBMCs. The TCR originated in a human donor with Susac syndrome. The gene calls are TRBV9 and TRBJ2-2; D may match TRBD1 or TRBD2 (5 bases each). CDR3 nucleotides: TGTGCCAGCAGTGTAGAACGGGACAACACCGGGGAGCTGTTTTTT. Translated, it gives CASSVERDNTGELFF. Full variable domain (outside the CDR3, taken from reference TRBV9 and TRBJ2-2): DSGVTQTPKHLITATGQRVTLRCSPRSGDLSVYWYQQSLDQGLQFLIQYYNGEERAKGNILERFSAQQFPDLHSELNLSSLELGDSALYFCASSVERDNTGELFFGEGSRLTVL.